The 29 T cell receptor beta chains presented below share a single source sample, sequenced in a study of cytomegalovirus exposure and HLA in healthy donors (dated by TCRdb to about 2017). The method was the immunoSEQ multiplex PCR assay. Sourced from immuneACCESS, this table was stored by TCRdb with only in-frame sequences that have V and J called. A share of the clones is absent; for the studies checked, an unresolved V gene accounts for under half, and the remainder has no known explanation. The sample table lists under 75,000 clones, about 82% of them with a count of one. The ten largest account for less than 3% of the sample. Sequencing was carried out using PBMCs. The receptors originated from a man younger than 40 in good health and CMV-seronegative.

This chain connects TRBV5-1 to TRBJ2-1; 7 nucleotides align to TRBD1. Germline CDR1 reads SGHRS; CDR2 reads YFSETQ. CDR3 length: 15 amino acids. After removal of 4 bases from V and 0 bases from J, the junction contained 4 bases not matched to a gene. CDR3 sequence reads: CASSVRDSSYNEQFF. CDR3 bases: TGCGCCAGCAGCGTCCGGGACAGCTCCTACAATGAGCAGTTCTTC.

The table lists this clone with a few counts. CDR3 coding DNA: TGTGCCAGCAGCCCGGGACAGGGGGCCGTTAATGAAAAACTGTTTTTT. Amino acid sequence: CASSPGQGAVNEKLFF. This rearrangement joins TRBV9 to TRBJ1-4, with TRBD1 matching over 12 bases. The V gene end was trimmed by 4 bases and the J gene end by 4 bases; junction bases not matched to a gene: 5. This CDR3 contains 16 residues. Germline CDR1 is SGDLS and CDR2 is YYNGEE.

CDR3 amino acids: CASSSGTGKNPYGYTF. DNA of the CDR3: TGTGCCAGCAGTTCCGGGACAGGGAAGAATCCCTATGGCTACACCTTC. The chain has TRBV6-5 and TRBJ1-2; TRBD1 aligns across 9 bases. The CDR3 has 16 amino acids. Germline trimming cut 4 bases from V and 4 bases from J; bases unmatched to any gene: 10. Germline lookup yields CDR1 MNHEY and CDR2 SVGAGI.

Only a few counts were recorded for this clone. This chain uses TRBV5-1 with TRBJ2-1; the match to TRBD1 covers 7 bases. V lost 3 bases, J lost 1 base, and 4 bases stayed unmatched. The CDR3 loop spans 15 amino acids. The germline V gene has CDR1 SGHRS and CDR2 YFSETQ. CDR3 sequence (DNA): TGCGCCAGCAGCTCCGCAGGGGGTTCCTACAATGAGCAGTTCTTC. This encodes CASSSAGGSYNEQFF.

In its sample, this clone was seen a few times. The rearrangement joins TRBV2 to TRBJ1-2, with 11 nucleotides matching TRBD1. The CDR3 totals 15 residues. CDR1 and CDR2 (germline): SNHLY, FYNNEI. With V trimmed by 1 base and J by 5 bases, 3 bases remained unmatched. The CDR3 DNA is TGTGCCAGCAGTGAAGGCGGGACAGGGGGTTATGGCTACACCTTC. Protein: CASSEGGTGGYGYTF.

The chain carries TRBV7-8 and TRBJ1-5; maybe TRBD1 (5 bases). The CDR3 spans 13 residues. Trimming left V 5 bases short and J 5 bases short, with 10 bases between. Germline V gene data show CDR1 as SGHVS and CDR2 as FQNEAQ. The CDR3 DNA is TGTGCCAGCAGCCCGACAGACTATCAGCCCCAGCATTTT. Its protein is CASSPTDYQPQHF.

The rearrangement uses TRBV7-2 and TRBJ2-3, with D hard to call. The V end was cut by 5 bases, the J end by 5 bases, with 5 bases between. Looked up from germline, CDR1 is SGHTA and CDR2 is FQGNSA. The CDR3 has 11 residues. The CDR3 DNA sequence: TGTGCCAGCAGCCGAGAAGATACGCAGTATTTT. As protein: CASSREDTQYF.

The chain uses TRBV28 and TRBJ2-5, with D possibly TRBD1 on 5 matching bases. This CDR3 comprises 13 residues. Trimming took 6 bases from V and 7 from J, leaving 15 bases between them. Germline lookup yields CDR1 MDHEN and CDR2 SYDVKM. CDR3 sequence reads: CASRPTVQRTQYF. DNA for the CDR3: TGTGCCAGCAGGCCGACAGTTCAAAGGACCCAGTACTTC. Variable domain in full (rest from reference TRBV28 and TRBJ2-5): DVKVTQSSRYLVKRTGEKVFLECVQDMDHENMFWYRQDPGLGLRLIYFSYDVKMKEKGDIPEGYSVSREKKERFSLILESASTNQTSMYLCASRPTVQRTQYFGPGTRLLVL.

This clone was seen a handful of times. The junction and the germline gene differ at one end; a read error may be behind it. The chain is built from TRBV7-7 and TRBJ2-7; 9 bases agree with TRBD1. Germline lookup yields CDR1 SSHAT and CDR2 FNYEAQ (reference sequence). There are 14 residues in the CDR3. This CDR3 reads CASSLGQGTYEQYF. CDR3 coding DNA: TGTGCTAGCAGCTTAGGACAGGGGACCTACGAGCAGTACTTC.

The chain employs TRBV4-1 and TRBJ1-5; D may be TRBD1 (6 bases). V lost 3 bases and J 2 bases, leaving 11 bases between the germline ends. CDR3 length: 15 residues. Germline values: CDR1 MGHRA, CDR2 YSYEKL. CDR3 amino acids: CASSQGAGGNQPQHF. In nucleotides, the CDR3 is TGCGCCAGCAGCCAGGGGGCGGGTGGCAATCAGCCCCAGCATTTT.

J is TRBJ1-5 and V is TRBV27, with D possibly being TRBD1 (5 bases). Deletions cut 4 bases from V and 0 bases from J, with 13 bases between. The CDR3 is made up of 16 amino acids. The germline gives CDR1 MNHEY, CDR2 SMNVEV (reference sequence). The CDR3 loop reads CASSSAGPYSNQPQHF. CDR3 DNA: TGTGCCAGCAGTTCAGCGGGGCCTTATAGCAATCAGCCCCAGCATTTT.

The rearrangement joins TRBV29-1 to TRBJ2-3, with 12 bases matching TRBD2. Per germline, CDR1 SQVTM and CDR2 ANQGSEA. CDR3 length: 14 residues. V shed 7 bases and J 4 bases; nucleotides not matched to a gene: 6. CDR3 amino acids: CSAGTSGWADTQYF. DNA of the CDR3: TGCAGCGCTGGGACTAGCGGGTGGGCAGATACGCAGTATTTT.

This sequence joins TRBV7-9 and TRBJ2-1, with 10 positions matching TRBD2. Germline V gene sequence: CDR1 SEHNR, CDR2 FQNEAQ (reference sequence). V shed 2 bases and J 8 bases; nucleotides not matched to a gene: 6. The CDR3 is made up of 15 amino acids. This chain's CDR3 is CASSLTLAGDYEQFF. The CDR3 DNA sequence: TGTGCCAGCAGCTTAACTCTAGCGGGAGACTATGAGCAGTTCTTC.

This clone was detected once. The rearrangement joins TRBV2 to TRBJ2-5, with 7 bases fitting TRBD1. V was pared by 6 bases and J by 5 bases, with 15 bases of the junction left unmatched. There are 16 residues in the CDR3. Germline lookup yields CDR1 SNHLY and CDR2 FYNNEI. The CDR3 DNA sequence: TGTGCCAGCAGGACATCCCCTGGACAGACAGGGGAGACCCAGTACTTC. Protein sequence: CASRTSPGQTGETQYF.

The chain carries TRBV5-4 and TRBJ1-1; 7 bases agree with TRBD1. The germline V gene encodes CDR1 SGHNT and CDR2 YYREEE (reference sequence). With 3 bases clipped from V and 1 base from J, the junction kept 9 bases outside the gene matches. The CDR3 sequence is 16 residues long. CDR3 amino acids: CASSSPKGARNTEAFF. The CDR3, as DNA: TGTGCCAGCAGCTCGCCGAAGGGGGCTCGGAACACTGAAGCTTTCTTT. Combining the CDR3 with reference TRBV5-4 and TRBJ1-1 gives the whole variable domain ETGVTQSPTHLIKTRGQQVTLRCSSQSGHNTVSWYQQALGQGPQFIFQYYREEENGRGNFPPRFSGLQFPNYSSELNVNALELDDSALYLCASSSPKGARNTEAFFGQGTRLTVV.

This chain joins TRBV7-3 and TRBJ1-1; D not resolved. The germline CDR1 and CDR2 sequences are SGHTA and FQGTGA. The CDR3 has 16 amino acids. V lost 0 bases and J 5 bases, leaving 16 bases between the germline ends. CDR3 sequence reads: CASSLTRALGLTEAFF. The CDR3 DNA reads TGTGCCAGCAGCTTAACGAGGGCACTAGGGTTAACTGAAGCTTTCTTT.

This clone was detected a few times. The chain links TRBV29-1 to TRBJ2-3; D call uncertain. The CDR3 extends over 13 amino acids. Germline CDR1 SQVTM, CDR2 ANQGSEA. V was cut by 3 bases and J by 2 bases, with 9 bases left in between. CDR3 coding DNA: TGCAGCGTTGACGCGGCTTACACAGATACGCAGTATTTT. Translation: CSVDAAYTDTQYF.

The chain couples TRBV19 to TRBJ1-2; D gene ambiguous. Germline loops: CDR1 LNHDA, CDR2 SQIVND (reference sequence). This CDR3 has 14 residues. V lost 8 bases to trimming and J lost 1 base, with 14 bases between them. The CDR3 here is CASGSGLLNYGYTF. The DNA of the CDR3 is TGTGCCAGTGGATCAGGACTGCTTAACTATGGCTACACCTTC.

As regards this clone: Sequence at one end of the junction differs from germline and may be a read error. The chain uses TRBV7-7 and TRBJ2-7; no definite D call. Germline V gives CDR1 SSHAT, CDR2 FNYEAQ (reference sequence). CDR3 length: 13 residues. CDR3 amino acids: CASSLTRRDEQYF. CDR3 in DNA: TGTGCTAGCAGCTTAACCAGACGGGACGAGCAGTACTTC.

The gene calls are TRBV7-9 and TRBJ2-5; D perhaps matches TRBD1 (6 bases). CDR1 is SEHNR, CDR2 FQNEAQ, per germline (reference sequence). The CDR3 loop spans 14 amino acids. The V end lost 10 bases, the J end lost 2 bases, and 17 bases lay between the germline ends. CDR3 nucleotides: TGTGCCACCCGAAACCATGACAGGCAAGAGACCCAGTACTTC. Translated: CATRNHDRQETQYF. Full variable domain (outside the CDR3, taken from reference TRBV7-9 and TRBJ2-5): DTGVSQNPRHKITKRGQNVTFRCDPISEHNRLYWYRQTLGQGPEFLTYFQNEAQLEKSRLLSDRFSAERPKGSFSTLEIQRTEQGDSAMYLCATRNHDRQETQYFGPGTRLLVL.

The chain joins TRBV5-1 to TRBJ2-1; TRBD2 agrees at 16 bases. This CDR3 comprises 14 residues. The ends lost 4 bases at V and 10 bases at J; junction bases unmatched: 2. Germline V gene data show CDR1 as SGHRS and CDR2 as YFSETQ. CDR3 bases: TGCGCCAGCAGCCCGGGACTAGCGGGAGGGGAGCAGTTCTTC. This translates into CASSPGLAGGEQFF.

The CDR3 bases are TGTGCCAGCAGCTTACCGGGGGGCAGTTCCTACAATGAGCAGTTCTTC. Residues: CASSLPGGSSYNEQFF. This sequence joins TRBV11-3 and TRBJ2-1; a weak D match, TRBD2 (7 bases). This CDR3 contains 16 residues. The germline CDR1 and CDR2 sequences are SGHNT and YENEEA. Trimming stripped 2 bases from V and 1 base from J, with 12 bases between.

This sequence joins TRBV5-1 and TRBJ2-3; 7 nucleotides align to TRBD1. The CDR3 spans 16 residues. With V trimmed by 4 bases and J by 0 bases, 8 bases remained unmatched. CDR1 is SGHRS and CDR2 is YFSETQ in the germline V gene. CDR3 amino acids: CASSPGQVTSTDTQYF. The CDR3 DNA follows: TGCGCCAGCAGCCCCGGACAGGTCACTAGCACAGATACGCAGTATTTT.

This clone occurred a few times. The genes are TRBV25-1 and TRBJ2-5; TRBD2 might be the D (5 bases). Germline V gene sequence: CDR1 MGHDK, CDR2 SYGVNS. V was pared by 1 base and J by 14 bases, with 20 bases between. The CDR3 loop spans 14 amino acids. CDR3 in DNA: TGTGCCAGCAGTGAATTGACCGGAGAGAGGGTAATATACTTC. Amino acids: CASSELTGERVIYF.

This chain links TRBV27 with TRBJ2-1, with TRBD2 matching 8 bases. J lost 9 bases, V lost 5 bases, and 6 bases had no gene match. This CDR3 region has 13 residues. CDR1 MNHEY and CDR2 SMNVEV come from the germline V gene (reference sequence). CDR3 coding DNA: TGTGCCAGCAGTCCTAGCGGGTTCGGTGAGCAGTTCTTC. This sequence encodes CASSPSGFGEQFF.

V and J are TRBV13 and TRBJ2-5; no firm D call. Trimming removed 2 bases from V and 9 bases from J, with 25 bases in between. Germline CDR1 and CDR2: PRHDT and FYEKMQ (reference sequence). CDR3 length: 17 residues. DNA for the CDR3: TGTGCCAGCAGCTTACGTGAACGACTGAGCGCCTCTTACCCCCAGTACTTC. The encoded protein is CASSLRERLSASYPQYF.

This chain links TRBV28 with TRBJ1-2; a weak D match, TRBD1 (6 bases). The germline V gene has CDR1 MDHEN and CDR2 SYDVKM. With 6 bases removed from V and 2 bases from J, the gap between germline ends came to 10 bases. This CDR3 comprises 13 residues. The CDR3 region is CASRGAPNYGYTF. The CDR3, as DNA: TGTGCCAGCAGGGGGGCCCCAAACTATGGCTACACCTTC.

V gene TRBV28 combines with J gene TRBJ2-3; 7 bases align to TRBD2. The CDR3 is 15 amino acids. Germline lookup yields CDR1 MDHEN and CDR2 SYDVKM. V lost 6 bases, J lost 1 base, and 7 bases stayed unmatched. The CDR3 loop reads CASRAGEERTDTQYF. CDR3 nucleotide sequence: TGTGCCAGCAGGGCGGGGGAGGAGCGCACAGATACGCAGTATTTT. Drawing the rest from reference TRBV28 and TRBJ2-3, the complete variable domain is DVKVTQSSRYLVKRTGEKVFLECVQDMDHENMFWYRQDPGLGLRLIYFSYDVKMKEKGDIPEGYSVSREKKERFSLILESASTNQTSMYLCASRAGEERTDTQYFGPGTRLTVL.

This clone came up once. The chain links TRBV9 to TRBJ2-4; 7 nucleotides match TRBD1. This CDR3 has 15 amino acids. V shed 3 bases and J 6 bases; nucleotides not matched to a gene: 9. From germline, CDR1 is SGDLS and CDR2 YYNGEE. As DNA, the CDR3 is TGTGCCAGCAGCGCGTCTACAGGGGCGGGAAACATTCAGTACTTC. Its protein is CASSASTGAGNIQYF.